Listed below are T cell receptor beta chains from one sample, sequenced in a study of cytomegalovirus exposure and HLA in healthy donors. This table comes from immunoSEQ multiplex PCR, and its TCRdb copy is limited to in-frame clones, with some not included. The sample carries approximately 100,000 clones, about two thirds recorded once. Sequencing was performed on PBMCs. The receptors shown here come from a female donor in good health and CMV-seronegative. Both conserved end residues are part of each CDR3. D genes are given only for firm matches. Not all rows give a size; the values are once, few, many and, for expanded clones, a class.

J,D,V,size,DNA,CDR3
TRBJ1-2,TRBD1,TRBV11-2,.,TGTGCCAGCAGCCGAGCCGGGACAGGGGTTAACTATGGCTACACCTTC,CASSRAGTGVNYGYTF
TRBJ1-6,.,TRBV5-6,.,TGTGCCAGCAGCTTCGGGAGCAACCTAAATTCACCCCTCCACTTT,CASSFGSNLNSPLHF
TRBJ1-1,.,TRBV25-1,.,TGTGCCAGCAGTGATTCCTTCGGGGTGGGCGACACTGAAGCTTTCTTT,CASSDSFGVGDTEAFF
TRBJ1-1,TRBD1,TRBV30,.,TGTGCCTGGGAAGACAGGGGGGGAACTGAAGCTTTCTTT,CAWEDRGGTEAFF
TRBJ2-3,TRBD1,TRBV7-2,.,TGTGCCAGCAGACCCACACAGGGGGGCCTACAGTATTTT,CASRPTQGGLQYF
TRBJ2-7,.,TRBV6-5,.,TGTGCCAGCAGTCCGGGACTTCTAGAGCAGTACTTC,CASSPGLLEQYF
TRBJ1-6,.,TRBV30,.,TGTGCCTGGAGTGTACTCGGGGGGAATTCACCCCTCCACTTT,CAWSVLGGNSPLHF
TRBJ2-5,.,TRBV11-2,once,TGTGCCAGCAGCTTAGGGGGAAACAGGGGAGGAGAGACCCAGTACTTC,CASSLGGNRGGETQYF
TRBJ1-2,.,TRBV4-1,once,TGCGCCAGCAGCCAAGAGTCTCGGGGGGCATATGGCTACACCTTC,CASSQESRGAYGYTF
TRBJ1-3,.,TRBV7-6,.,TGTGCCAGCAGCTGGACAGACTCTGGAAACACCATATATTTT,CASSWTDSGNTIYF
TRBJ2-5,.,TRBV7-2,few,TGTGCCAGCAGCTTGTGGACTGCCCCGGGGACCCAGTACTTC,CASSLWTAPGTQYF
TRBJ2-1,TRBD2,TRBV10-1,.,TGCGCCAGCAGCTCCGGACTAGCGGGAGTCAAGTTCTTC,CASSSGLAGVKFF
TRBJ2-2,.,TRBV7-2,.,TGTGCCAGCAGCTCGGGACTGATCACCGGGGAGCTGTTTTTT,CASSSGLITGELFF
TRBJ1-5,.,TRBV30,.,TGTGCCTGGAGTGAGACCCCTGGAGAGCCCCAGCATTTT,CAWSETPGEPQHF
TRBJ2-5,TRBD2,TRBV19,.,TGTGCCAGTAGTACCAGACTAGCGAGCCCTCAGGAGACCCAGTACTTC,CASSTRLASPQETQYF
TRBJ2-3,.,TRBV6-9,.,TGTGCCAGCACCACTCGCTACTTCCATTGCTCTAGCACAGATACGCAGTATTTT,CASTTRYFHCSSTDTQYF
TRBJ1-1,.,TRBV7-2,.,TGTGCCAGCAGCCCCGGTCCAGGAAGAGACACTGAAGCTTTCTTT,CASSPGPGRDTEAFF
TRBJ2-5,.,TRBV7-7,.,TGTGCTAGCAGCTTATATGGGTGGGCGCCAGGGCAAGAGACCCAGTACTTC,CASSLYGWAPGQETQYF
TRBJ2-1,.,TRBV10-3,.,TGTGCCATCAGTGCAGACTCCAGGGGAAGGAATGAGCAGTTCTTC,CAISADSRGRNEQFF
TRBJ2-2,.,TRBV7-8,.,TGTGCCAGCAGCTTTTCCGCCAGGGCTAACACCGGGGAGCTGTTTTTT,CASSFSARANTGELFF
TRBJ2-5,.,TRBV10-2,.,TGCGCCAGCAGTGAGTCAGTCGGAGAGACCCAGTACTTC,CASSESVGETQYF
TRBJ2-1,.,TRBV6-4,medium-sized,TGTGCCAGCAGTGACTCAGCGGGCTCCTACAATGAGCAGTTCTTC,CASSDSAGSYNEQFF
TRBJ1-6,TRBD1,TRBV16,.,TGTGCCAGCAGCCCCAGCCCGACCGGGACAGGGCGAAATTCACCCCTCCACTTT,CASSPSPTGTGRNSPLHF
TRBJ1-1,.,TRBV6-5,.,TGTGCCAGCAGTTACTCGGGCGGGGGGGCGAACACTGAAGCTTTCTTT,CASSYSGGGANTEAFF
TRBJ2-3,TRBD2,TRBV6-4,few,TGTGCCAGCAGTGAACTAGCGGGGACAGATACGCAGTATTTT,CASSELAGTDTQYF
TRBJ2-7,TRBD2,TRBV19,few,TGTGCCAGTAGTATAGCCGGGACTAGTAGTTACGAGCAGTACTTC,CASSIAGTSSYEQYF
TRBJ2-3,TRBD2,TRBV7-2,once,TGTGCCAGCAGCTTTACTAGCGGGGGGGTGGCAGATACGCAGTATTTT,CASSFTSGGVADTQYF
TRBJ2-2,TRBD1,TRBV7-2,.,TGTGCCAGCAGCCCGACAGGGTGGGGCGGGGAGCTGTTTTTT,CASSPTGWGGELFF
TRBJ2-3,.,TRBV29-1,.,TGCAGCGCTGGGGCCCCAGATACGCAGTATTTT,CSAGAPDTQYF
TRBJ2-7,.,TRBV7-2,.,TGTGCCAGCAGCGGATCCGGGTCGAAAAGGTACGAGCAGTACTTC,CASSGSGSKRYEQYF
TRBJ2-2,.,TRBV7-9,.,TGTGCCAGCACACTAGTTTCCGCCGGGGAGCTGTTTTTT,CASTLVSAGELFF
TRBJ2-5,TRBD1,TRBV4-1,.,TGCGCCAGCAGCCAAGAACGGGGACAGGGTGTTGAGACCCAGTACTTC,CASSQERGQGVETQYF
TRBJ2-2,.,TRBV9,once,TGTGCCAGCAGACAGGGAACGAACACCGGGGAGCTGTTTTTT,CASRQGTNTGELFF
TRBJ1-4,TRBD1,TRBV19,few,TGTGCCAGCCAGGGACAGGGGATTTTGTCGAGCCAGGAAAAACTGTTTTTT,CASQGQGILSSQEKLFF
TRBJ1-1,.,TRBV2,.,TGTGCCAGCAGTTTATGGGGGGACACTGAAGCTTTCTTT,CASSLWGDTEAFF
TRBJ2-5,TRBD2,TRBV13,.,TGTGCCAGCAGCGGGACTAGCGGGGTGGTCGGAGAGACCCAGTACTTC,CASSGTSGVVGETQYF
TRBJ2-2,.,TRBV30,.,TGTGCCTGGAGTGTGGGGCCCGGGGAGCTGTTTTTT,CAWSVGPGELFF
TRBJ1-6,TRBD1,TRBV7-9,.,TGTGCCAGCAGCCTAGGACAGGGCGATAATAATTCACCCCTCCACTTT,CASSLGQGDNNSPLHF